This T cell receptor beta chain was identified in a study of blood T cell repertoires in COVID-19. The wider study: The origin of the acute and convalescent COVID-19 samples was the United States, Italy and Spain. The analysed material was cDNA or gDNA that came from T cells, B-cell-depleted T cells, or PBMCs.

Participants' reported clinical history set cohort assignment. As originally analysed: Reference gene primers were amplified, and this amplification served to estimate nucleated cell counts. The table came from immunoSEQ multiplex PCR; TCRdb's copy has only in-frame clones and leaves some out. Clone size and the V and J calls come from that table; the DNA yielded D and trimming. The data hold roughly 140,000 clones, with around four fifths observed a single time. Sequences were obtained from PBMCs or T cells enriched from blood (not recorded which). The TCR sequence derives from a man aged 50 to 59 who had recovered from COVID-19.

CDR3 in DNA: TGCGCCAGCAGCCAAGGTCAGGGGTCCACCGGGGAGCTGTTTTTT. It encodes CASSQGQGSTGELFF. The rearrangement joins TRBV4-3 to TRBJ2-2; perhaps TRBD1 as D (6 bases). In germline, CDR1 is LGHNA, CDR2 YSLEER. The V and J ends lost 1 base and 4 bases respectively, with 10 bases between them. The CDR3 covers 15 residues.